This T cell receptor (beta chain) came from a study of cytomegalovirus exposure and HLA in healthy donors. Study observations and caveats: In most subjects, TCR beta sequences reportedly gave accurate predictions of HLA-A and HLA-B alleles. Later analysis demonstrated an association between a missense DCLRE1C variant and TCR beta V- and J-gene trimming. Later analysis found that TCR beta chains associated with HLA were more clonally expanded than other, equally common chains. The study found most TCR sequences rare, yet found some public TCRs in many donors.

With respect to this clone: What it recognizes is unknown.

The PCR was carried out with 60 Vbeta primers and 13 Jbeta primers. The assay was immunoSEQ multiplex PCR, and TCRdb's table has in-frame clones only and misses some. This sample has approximately 290,000 clones; approximately 80% occur once, and the top ten carry about 0.28%. Germline V gene lookup returns CDR1 ENHRY and CDR2 SYGVKD. After removal of 4 bases from V and 1 base from J, the junction contained 10 bases not matched to a gene. The CDR3 loop spans 18 amino acids. The TCR was taken from a girl aged 2 to 10 in good health and CMV-seronegative. Specimen: PBMCs. The V and J genes are TRBV10-3 and TRBJ1-2, with 12 bases aligning to TRBD1. CDR3: CAISAGPGQGAYNYGYTF. CDR3 nucleotide sequence: TGTGCCATCAGTGCGGGACCGGGACAGGGGGCATATAACTATGGCTACACCTTC.